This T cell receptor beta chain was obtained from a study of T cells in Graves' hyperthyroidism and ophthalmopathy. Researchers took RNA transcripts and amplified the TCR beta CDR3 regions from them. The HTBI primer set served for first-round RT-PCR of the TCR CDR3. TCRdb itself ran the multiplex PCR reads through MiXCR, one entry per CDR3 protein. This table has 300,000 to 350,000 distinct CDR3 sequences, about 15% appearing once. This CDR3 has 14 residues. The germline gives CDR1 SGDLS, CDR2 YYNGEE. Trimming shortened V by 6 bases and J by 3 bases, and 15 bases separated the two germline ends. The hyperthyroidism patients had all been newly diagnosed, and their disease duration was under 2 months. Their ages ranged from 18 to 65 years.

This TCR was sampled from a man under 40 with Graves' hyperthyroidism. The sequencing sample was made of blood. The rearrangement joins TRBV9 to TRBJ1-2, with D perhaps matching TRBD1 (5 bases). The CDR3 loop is CASTIGGRHYGYTF. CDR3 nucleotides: TGTGCCAGCACCATTGGGGGGAGACACTATGGCTACACCTTC.